Following are 28 T cell receptor beta chains from one sample sequenced in a study of graft-versus-host responses after intestinal transplantation. Irradiated, violet-dye-labeled stimulators (roughly 200,000) were plated alongside roughly 200,000 CFSE-labeled responders. Sequencing used immunoSEQ multiplex PCR; TCRdb keeps in-frame clones, though not all of them. The table lists tens of thousands of clones, roughly two fifths of them singletons. Sequencing was performed on alloreactive CD8+ T cells from a mixed lymphocyte reaction culture, taken before transplantation. Subset described: CFSE-low proliferating T cells sorted from approximately 6-day pre-transplant mixed lymphocyte reaction (GvH or HvG direction). The receptors originated from a human patient who was an organ donor for intestinal transplantation.

This clone came up a few times. CDR3 loop: CASSYGSGGYEQYF. The CDR3 DNA reads TGTGCCAGCAGTTACGGTAGCGGGGGGTACGAGCAGTACTTC. This chain connects TRBV6-9 to TRBJ2-7, with 10 bases aligning to TRBD2. V lost 3 bases to trimming and J lost 4 bases; unmatched junction nucleotides: 3. Germline CDR1 and CDR2: MNHGY and SVAAGI. The CDR3 covers 14 residues.

The rearrangement joins TRBV5-1 to TRBJ1-2; a weak D match, TRBD1 (5 bases). The germline V gene has CDR1 SGHRS and CDR2 YFSETQ. The CDR3 length is 14 residues. Trimming took off 4 bases at V and 3 bases at J, with 13 bases between the two ends. The CDR3 coding sequence is TGCGCCAGCAGCGGAACCGGGACGGACTATGGCTACACCTTC. It translates to CASSGTGTDYGYTF.

The chain employs TRBV20-1 and TRBJ1-4; D uncertain. This CDR3 has 11 residues. Germline V gene lookup returns CDR1 DFQATT and CDR2 SNEGSKA (reference sequence). Deletions cut 5 bases from V and 6 bases from J, with 7 bases between. This CDR3 is CSARADEKLFF. CDR3 bases: TGCAGTGCTCGAGCAGATGAAAAACTGTTTTTT.

This clone was counted a few times. V usage is TRBV4-3 and J usage is TRBJ1-2; no reliable D call. V was clipped by 0 bases and J by 4 bases, with 6 bases between them. The CDR3 is made up of 13 amino acids. CDR1 is LGHNA, CDR2 YSLEER, per germline. CDR3 in DNA: TGCGCCAGCAGCCAAGACGGTGGCTATGGCTACACCTTC. It specifies CASSQDGGYGYTF.

This clone has only one observation. V usage is TRBV11-1 and J usage is TRBJ2-3; D ambiguous. Per the germline V gene, CDR1 is SGHAT and CDR2 is FQDESV (reference sequence). V gave up 5 bases and J gave up 4 bases, with 10 bases separating them. The length of the CDR3 is 13 residues. The CDR3 DNA reads as TGTGCCAGCAGCAAGTGGACCTCAGATACGCAGTATTTT. This sequence encodes CASSKWTSDTQYF.

This clone appeared a few times. The CDR3 DNA is TGTGCCACTCGGACTAGCGGGGATACAGATACGCAGTATTTT. Translation gives CATRTSGDTDTQYF. The chain combines TRBV10-3 with TRBJ2-3; 12 bases agree with TRBD2. The CDR3 is 14 residues long. The trim removed 10 bases at V and 3 bases at J, leaving 5 bases unmatched. Germline-derived CDR1 and CDR2 are ENHRY and SYGVKD.

The rearrangement joins TRBV6-5 to TRBJ2-7, with 8 nucleotides matching TRBD2. The germline CDR1 and CDR2 sequences are MNHEY and SVGAGI. The CDR3 runs 14 residues. J lost 3 bases, V lost 7 bases, and 8 bases had no gene match. The CDR3 protein is CASNTGGLDYEQYF. The CDR3 nucleotides read TGTGCCAGCAACACGGGGGGACTAGACTACGAGCAGTACTTC.

This chain joins TRBV6-5 and TRBJ1-4; D is undetermined. V was pared by 2 bases and J by 0 bases, with 4 bases between. The CDR3 has 14 residues. Germline-derived CDR1 and CDR2 are MNHEY and SVGAGI. CDR3 coding DNA: TGTGCCAGCAGTTACACTGCAACTAATGAAAAACTGTTTTTT. It specifies CASSYTATNEKLFF.

This clone has only one observation. One end of the junction is discordant with germline, which a read error may explain. This chain joins TRBV13 and TRBJ2-4, with TRBD2 matching 11 bases. CDR3 length: 16 residues. Germline CDR1 reads PRHDT; CDR2 reads FYEKMQ (reference sequence). The CDR3 coding sequence is TGTGCCAGCAGTTTAGCGGGAGGGCCAGCCAAAAACATTCAGTACTTC. Residues: CASSLAGGPAKNIQYF.

The chain uses TRBV6-5 and TRBJ1-2; 7 bases map to TRBD1. V lost 5 bases and J lost 5; bases outside the gene matches: 11. Germline V gene data show CDR1 as MNHEY and CDR2 as SVGAGI. The CDR3 is made up of 15 amino acids. The CDR3 nucleotides are TGTGCCAGCAGTGGAGGAGGGGGCGCGGAGTATGGCTACACCTTC. Its translation: CASSGGGGAEYGYTF.

This clone appeared a few times. The V and J genes are TRBV6-1 and TRBJ2-7; no clear D gene. With 8 bases removed from V and 2 bases from J, the gap between germline ends came to 10 bases. This CDR3 is built from 12 residues. CDR1 is MNHNS, CDR2 SASEGT, per germline. Written as DNA, the CDR3 is TGTGCCAGCGGTCTCCGAGCCTACGAGCAGTACTTC. Its translation: CASGLRAYEQYF.

Comments on this clone: The germline gene is not matched at one end of the junction; a read error may be the cause. This same CDR3 is encoded by further DNA sequences in the sample. The rearrangement links TRBV6-5 to TRBJ2-7, with D uncertain. CDR3 size: 14 residues. Per the germline V gene, CDR1 is MNHEY and CDR2 is SVGAGI. DNA of the CDR3: TGCGCCAGCAGTTTCGGGTCCGGATCCTACGAGCAGTACTTC. Its translation: CASSFGSGSYEQYF.

The chain combines TRBV4-1 with TRBJ2-3; D unclear. This CDR3 has 14 amino acids. The V and J ends lost 1 base and 0 bases respectively, with 5 bases between them. Germline V CDR1 and CDR2: MGHRA, YSYEKL. The CDR3 region has the DNA TGCGCCAGCAGCCAAGTTGATAGCACAGATACGCAGTATTTT. This translates into CASSQVDSTDTQYF.

This rearrangement joins TRBV7-2 to TRBJ1-2; a possible D gene is TRBD1 (5 bases). V dropped 4 bases and J dropped 6 bases, with 12 bases sitting between them. CDR3 size: 13 residues. The V gene's germline CDR1 is SGHTA and CDR2 FQGNSA. The CDR3 nucleotides are TGTGCCAGCAGCTCCGGGACGGCGAATGGCTACACCTTC. Residues: CASSSGTANGYTF. Complete variable domain (other parts from reference TRBV7-2 and TRBJ1-2): GAGVSQSPSNKVTEKGKDVELRCDPISGHTALYWYRQSLGQGLEFLIYFQGNSAPDKSGLPSDRFSAERTGGSVSTLTIQRTQQEDSAVYLCASSSGTANGYTFGSGTRLTVV.

V gene TRBV2 combines with J gene TRBJ2-5; the match to TRBD2 covers 10 bases. The CDR3 totals 17 residues. Trimming took 0 bases from V and 3 from J; bases not matched to a gene: 7. Germline V lookup: CDR1 SNHLY, CDR2 FYNNEI. The CDR3 sequence is CASSEALWTSGKETQYF. The DNA of the CDR3 is TGTGCCAGCAGTGAAGCGCTCTGGACTAGCGGAAAAGAGACCCAGTACTTC.

Note on this clone: In the same sample, other DNA sequences code for this CDR3. The V gene is TRBV6-5, the J gene TRBJ2-5, with 8 positions matching TRBD1. Germline V gene lookup returns CDR1 MNHEY and CDR2 SVGAGI. The J segment lost 5 bases and the V segment lost 0 bases, leaving 2 bases of the junction unmatched. The CDR3 has 14 residues. The CDR3 nucleotides are TGTGCCAGCAGTTACTCTACAGGGGGGGAGACCCAGTACTTC. Its translation is CASSYSTGGETQYF.

The V and J genes are TRBV18 and TRBJ2-1; 7 nucleotides align to TRBD1. Germline assignment: CDR1 KGHSH and CDR2 LQKENI. J gave up 2 bases and V 3 bases, and 4 bases lay outside the gene matches. The CDR3 is 15 amino acids. The CDR3 loop reads CASSPRTGPYNEQFF. CDR3 nucleotides: TGTGCCAGCTCACCTAGGACAGGCCCCTACAATGAGCAGTTCTTC. The whole variable domain, remainder taken from reference TRBV18 and TRBJ2-1, is NAGVMQNPRHLVRRRGQEARLRCSPMKGHSHVYWYRQLPEEGLKFMVYLQKENIIDESGMPKERFSAEFPKEGPSILRIQQVVRGDSAAYFCASSPRTGPYNEQFFGPGTRLTVL.

This clone showed up just a few times. The chain uses TRBV4-3 and TRBJ2-7; 7 nucleotides match TRBD2. The CDR3 loop spans 15 amino acids. The J segment lost 3 bases and the V segment lost 0 bases, leaving 5 bases of the junction unmatched. The germline V gene encodes CDR1 LGHNA and CDR2 YSLEER. CDR3: CASSQEQRGGYEQYF. The CDR3 DNA sequence: TGCGCCAGCAGCCAAGAGCAGCGGGGAGGCTACGAGCAGTACTTC.

The rearrangement links TRBV10-2 to TRBJ2-2; D is possibly TRBD1 (6 bases). Trimming took 6 bases from V and 1 from J, leaving 21 bases between them. The CDR3 spans 18 residues. The germline V gene has CDR1 WSHSY and CDR2 SAAADI. CDR3: CASSKSRTDSLNTGELFF. CDR3 bases: TGCGCCAGCAGCAAAAGTCGGACGGACAGTTTGAACACCGGGGAGCTGTTTTTT.

This clone was detected only a few times. V is TRBV7-9 and J is TRBJ1-2; the D is unclear. The CDR3 extends over 12 amino acids. The germline CDR1 and CDR2 sequences are SEHNR and FQNEAQ (reference sequence). V lost 5 bases and J 7 bases, leaving 11 bases between the germline ends. The CDR3 DNA follows: TGTGCCAGCAGCCGGGTCTGGGGTGGCTACACCTTC. It is translated as CASSRVWGGYTF.

This clone was seen a handful of times. The chain links TRBV27 to TRBJ2-1; 11 bases fit TRBD2. CDR3 length equals 14 residues. V lost 4 bases, J lost 8 bases, and 4 bases stayed unmatched. The germline V gene has CDR1 MNHEY and CDR2 SMNVEV (reference sequence). The CDR3 reads CASSYSGGVDEQFF. The CDR3 coding sequence is TGTGCCAGCAGTTATAGCGGGGGGGTGGATGAGCAGTTCTTC.

The chain has TRBV4-3 and TRBJ2-7, with 9 bases lining up with TRBD2. The germline V gene has CDR1 LGHNA and CDR2 YSLEER. The V and J ends lost 0 bases and 6 bases, in that order; junction bases with no gene match: 6. The CDR3 totals 15 residues. The CDR3 loop reads CASSQDASGVIEQYF. The CDR3 nucleotides read TGCGCCAGCAGCCAAGACGCTAGCGGGGTGATCGAGCAGTACTTC.

This sequence joins TRBV11-2 and TRBJ1-5; TRBD1 or TRBD2 may be the D gene (5 bases each). The DNA end lines up better with TRBJ2-3; the J call may be wrong. The germline V gene encodes CDR1 SGHAT and CDR2 FQNNGV. The CDR3 covers 12 residues. The CDR3 reads CASAGGGQPQYF. CDR3 bases: TGTGCCAGCGCAGGTGGGGGTCAGCCCCAGTATTTT.

The chain couples TRBV4-3 to TRBJ2-2; D is unresolved. V was clipped by 4 bases and J by 3 bases, with 6 bases between them. Germline V gives CDR1 LGHNA, CDR2 YSLEER. The CDR3 is 13 amino acids. The DNA for the CDR3 is TGCGCCAGCAGCCCCCTCTACACCGGGGAGCTGTTTTTT. Its translation is CASSPLYTGELFF.

This chain joins TRBV6-1 and TRBJ2-3; TRBD2 agrees at 10 bases. This CDR3 is 17 amino acids long. After removal of 1 base from V and 2 bases from J, the junction contained 6 bases not matched to a gene. CDR1 and CDR2 (germline): MNHNS, SASEGT. The CDR3 loop reads CASSEVRLAGDTDTQYF. The CDR3 coding sequence is TGTGCCAGCAGTGAAGTACGCCTAGCGGGAGACACAGATACGCAGTATTTT.

The V call is TRBV11-2, the J call TRBJ2-7; no firm D call. This CDR3 has 13 residues. Germline CDR1 and CDR2: SGHAT and FQNNGV. V shed 1 base and J shed 5 bases, with 9 bases lying between them. CDR3 nucleotides: TGTGCCAGCAGCTTAGCTCCGGGTAACGAGCAGTACTTC. Its translation is CASSLAPGNEQYF.

The rearrangement uses TRBV15 and TRBJ2-1; weak D call: TRBD2 (6 bases). Germline V gives CDR1 LNHNV, CDR2 YYDKDF (reference sequence). V was clipped by 1 base and J by 4 bases, with 14 bases between them. CDR3 size: 16 residues. The DNA of the CDR3 is TGTGCCACCAGCAGAGGCCTAGGCGGGATATACAATGAGCAGTTCTTC. Protein: CATSRGLGGIYNEQFF.

The chain couples TRBV7-2 to TRBJ2-1; TRBD2 aligns across 11 bases. This CDR3 is 14 amino acids long. V shed 2 bases, J shed 11 bases, and the junction held 5 bases outside the gene matches. Germline CDR1 is SGHTA and CDR2 is FQGNSA. CDR3 sequence reads: CASSLITSGGKQFF. In DNA form, the CDR3 reads TGTGCCAGCAGCTTAATAACTAGCGGGGGTAAGCAGTTCTTC.